The text below deals with one TCR beta chain. The clone's antigen remains unknown. No base-level quality is on record; no much larger clone is a single base apart. TCRbeta CDR3 regions were amplified from genomic DNA by means of the immunoSEQ Assay, a bias-controlled multiplex PCR. The published analysis was carried out like this. Within the assay, amplification of reference gene primers was used to estimate how many nucleated cells each sample contained. Sequence reads were collapsed and filtered to measure the absolute abundance of every unique TCRbeta CDR3 rearrangement. For each sample, productive Simpson clonality was calculated by taking the square root of Simpson's diversity index across productive rearrangements. TCRdb obtained this table from immuneACCESS and retained in-frame rearrangements with V and J assigned. These tables miss some clones; where compared with another copy, unresolved V genes account for less than half of the shortfall, and the remainder is unexplained. V and J calls and clone size are as listed in that table; D and trimming were resolved from the DNA. The sample contains some 94,000 clones, 80% to 90% of them found a single time. Just over 15% of the sample lies in the top ten.

Each collaborating institution followed its own protocols to collect whole blood in K2EDTA tubes. For TCRbeta analysis, collaborator samples were shipped as frozen whole blood, as isolated PBMCs, or as DNA extracted from either sample type. This specimen comes from a study of blood T cell repertoires in COVID-19 (dated by TCRdb to the early 2020s). Context from the whole study: Samples from collaborators originated in the United States, Italy and Spain and spanned both the acute and convalescent phases of COVID-19. The samples were drawn from the first 160 participants of the ongoing ImmuneRACE study and from 1,254 subjects provided by 6 global collaborators. Subjects who had been exposed to COVID-19, were actively infected with it, or had recovered from it provided the deeply sampled blood TCRbeta repertoires that made up the dataset. HLA class I and class II types, where available, came from metadata supplied by the sample provider rather than from assay-based typing. The prospective study material was composed of cDNA or gDNA derived from T cells, B-cell-depleted T cells, or PBMCs. A de-identified subject ID, COVID-19 status, age in years and sex were almost always included in the sample metadata. The repertoires were released in a freely available public database meant as a resource for research on the immune response to SARS-CoV-2. The study at large found these results: The amount of clinical and demographic metadata varied by source and participant and was provided uncurated.

The V end loses 5 bases and the J end loses 6 bases, and a stretch of 13 bases separates them. CDR1 and CDR2 are read off the germline V gene as SGHTA and FQGNSA. The CDR3, from cysteine to phenylalanine, totals 14 residues. The read is trimmed to its CDR3 DNA, 42 bases read in frame from base 1. The sequenced sample was peripheral blood. The rearranged chain carries TRBV7-2 and TRBJ2-2; the best D guess is TRBD2, with 5 bases matching. The source of this sequence is a human donor in a cohort sampled during active COVID-19. The CDR3 region: CASSPERYAGELFF. The DNA sequence is TGTGCCAGCAGCCCTGAGCGGTATGCCGGGGAGCTGTTTTTT.